What follows are 25 T cell receptor beta chains derived from one specimen sequenced in a study of T-cell reconstitution after alpha-beta-depleted transplantation in children. TCRbeta library preparation incorporated unique molecular identifiers. TCRdb reanalysed the PCR reads using MiXCR and keeps one entry per CDR3 protein. In the table there are roughly 300,000 distinct CDR3 sequences, 9.9% of which are singletons. Sample: PBMCs from the stem cell graft donor, taken from the stem cell graft. The receptor set was obtained from a human donor who donated a stem cell graft to a child with SCID.

This clonotype was counted many times. The J gene is TRBJ2-1, the V gene TRBV5-1, with 10 bases aligning to TRBD1. CDR1 is SGHRS, CDR2 YFSETQ, per germline. The V and J ends lost 7 bases and 4 bases, in that order; junction bases with no gene match: 8. CDR3 length: 15 residues. In nucleotides, the CDR3 is TGCGCCAGCCTGAGCGGGACAGGGGCTTACAATGAGCAGTTCTTC. Its protein product is CASLSGTGAYNEQFF.

There are a few counts of this clonotype. The J gene is TRBJ2-4, the V gene TRBV11-2, with 7 bases fitting TRBD1. The CDR3 has 17 residues. From germline, CDR1 is SGHAT and CDR2 FQNNGV. J gave up 1 base and V 4 bases, and 10 bases lay outside the gene matches. CDR3 nucleotide sequence: TGTGCCAGCAGCTCGAAGACAGGGCCAGGGGCCAAAAACATTCAGTACTTC. Its translation: CASSSKTGPGAKNIQYF.

This clonotype was picked up a small number of times. J is TRBJ1-3 and V is TRBV6-5, with D unresolved. The germline V gene encodes CDR1 MNHEY and CDR2 SVGAGI. Deletions cut 0 bases from V and 2 bases from J, with 8 bases between. This CDR3 has 15 amino acids. The CDR3 DNA follows: TGTGCCAGCAGTTACTCGGGCAGTCCTGGAAACACCATATATTTT. It codes for CASSYSGSPGNTIYF.

This clonotype turned up a few times. This chain uses TRBV25-1 with TRBJ2-5; D could derive from TRBD1 or TRBD2 (5 bases each). Trimming left V 0 bases short and J 4 bases short, with 12 bases between. The CDR3 covers 15 residues. CDR1 MGHDK and CDR2 SYGVNS come from the germline V gene. In DNA form, the CDR3 reads TGTGCCAGCAGTGAATACGCCAGGGCGGGAGAGACCCAGTACTTC. Translated, it gives CASSEYARAGETQYF.

The J gene is TRBJ2-7, the V gene TRBV20-1; D is perhaps TRBD1 (6 bases). This CDR3 is 15 amino acids long. Germline CDR1 and CDR2: DFQATT and SNEGSKA (reference sequence). V gave up 0 bases and J gave up 2 bases, with 14 bases separating them. The CDR3 nucleotides are TGCAGTGCTAGAGACCGGGACAAGGGGACCTACGAGCAGTACTTC. Residues: CSARDRDKGTYEQYF.

This clonotype has ten or more counts. The chain employs TRBV5-1 and TRBJ2-3; D gene uncertain. There are 12 residues in the CDR3. Germline lookup yields CDR1 SGHRS and CDR2 YFSETQ. The V end lost 0 bases, the J end lost 5 bases, and 4 bases lay between the germline ends. Written as DNA, the CDR3 is TGCGCCAGCAGCTTGGCCGTAGATACGCAGTATTTT. This sequence encodes CASSLAVDTQYF.

V gene TRBV5-1 combines with J gene TRBJ1-3; tentatively, D is TRBD1 (6 bases). Germline CDR1 SGHRS, CDR2 YFSETQ. The CDR3 has 13 amino acids. Trimming stripped 4 bases from V and 7 bases from J, with 12 bases between. Here the CDR3 DNA reads TGCGCCAGCAGCGGCGGACAGCCCAACACCATATATTTT. Amino acids: CASSGGQPNTIYF. The full variable domain, rest sourced from reference TRBV5-1 and TRBJ1-3, is KAGVTQTPRYLIKTRGQQVTLSCSPISGHRSVSWYQQTPGQGLQFLFEYFSETQRNKGNFPGRFSGRQFSNSRSEMNVSTLELGDSALYLCASSGGQPNTIYFGEGSWLTVV.

The chain is built from TRBV5-5 and TRBJ2-2; D remains unclear. CDR1 SGHKS and CDR2 YYEKEE come from the germline V gene (reference sequence). V lost 9 bases and J 0 bases, leaving 15 bases between the germline ends. This CDR3 is built from 15 residues. CDR3 residues: CAMSLGQTNTGELFF. The CDR3 bases are TGTGCCATGAGCCTCGGGCAGACGAACACCGGGGAGCTGTTTTTT.

The chain combines TRBV4-1 with TRBJ2-7, with D unresolved. Trimming took off 2 bases at V and 3 bases at J, with 5 bases between the two ends. From germline, CDR1 is MGHRA and CDR2 YSYEKL. The CDR3 extends over 12 amino acids. The CDR3 bases are TGCGCCAGCAGCCAACGCGACTACGAGCAGTACTTC. It is translated as CASSQRDYEQYF.

This clonotype has only a few counts. The CDR3 DNA is TGTGCCAGCCGGGACACGCTTAGTAACAATGAGCAGTTCTTC. Translation gives CASRDTLSNNEQFF. V gene TRBV5-4 combines with J gene TRBJ2-1; D is possibly TRBD1 (6 bases). The CDR3 is 14 amino acids. Germline CDR1 and CDR2: SGHNT and YYREEE (reference sequence). V was cut by 7 bases and J by 5 bases, with 16 bases left in between.

The rearrangement joins TRBV5-1 to TRBJ1-2, with TRBD1 as a possible D gene (6 bases). The CDR3 length is 15 residues. Germline assignment: CDR1 SGHRS and CDR2 YFSETQ. V was pared by 4 bases and J by 1 base, with 14 bases between. The CDR3 region is CASSRGTSVNYGYTF. Here the CDR3 DNA reads TGCGCCAGCAGCAGAGGGACATCCGTTAACTATGGCTACACCTTC.

This clonotype was seen many times. This chain links TRBV12-3 or TRBV12-4 with TRBJ1-6; 9 bases fit TRBD1. With V trimmed by 5 bases and J by 9 bases, 8 bases remained unmatched. The CDR3 runs to 15 residues. The CDR3 DNA reads TGTGCCAGCAGTCACTGGACAGGGGAGGGTTCACCCCTCCACTTT. As protein: CASSHWTGEGSPLHF.

This clonotype appeared a few times. The J gene is TRBJ2-6, the V gene TRBV2; D not resolved. The CDR3 is 13 residues long. Trimming shortened V by 11 bases and J by 4 bases, and 12 bases separated the two germline ends. Germline V gene lookup returns CDR1 SNHLY and CDR2 FYNNEI. In DNA form, the CDR3 reads TGTGCCGGCGACATCCCCGGGGCCAACGTCCTGACTTTC. This gives the protein CAGDIPGANVLTF.

This clonotype was recorded many times. The chain links TRBV7-3 to TRBJ2-1; 12 bases align to TRBD1. This CDR3 comprises 15 residues. V trimming: 5 bases; J trimming: 12 bases; junction bases outside the gene matches: 11. CDR1 is SGHTA and CDR2 is FQGTGA in the germline V gene. The CDR3 DNA is TGTGCCAGCAGCGTAGGGGGACAGGGGGCCTGGGTGCAGTTCTTC. Residues: CASSVGGQGAWVQFF.

This clonotype came up a few times. The chain is built from TRBV2 and TRBJ1-2; D remains ambiguous. Trimming removed 6 bases at V and 8 bases at J, with 22 bases between. The CDR3 totals 15 residues. Germline CDR1 SNHLY, CDR2 FYNNEI. DNA for the CDR3: TGTGCCAGCAGGATTTTCGCCCTAGCAATAGGGGGCTACACCTTC. Its translation: CASRIFALAIGGYTF. The full variable domain, with the rest looked up from reference TRBV2 and TRBJ1-2, is EPEVTQTPSHQVTQMGQEVILRCVPISNHLYFYWYRQILGQKVEFLVSFYNNEISEKSEIFDDQFSVERPDGSNFTLKIRSTKLEDSAMYFCASRIFALAIGGYTFGSGTRLTVV.

This clonotype appeared a few times. The V gene is TRBV20-1, the J gene TRBJ1-2, with D tentatively TRBD1 (5 bases). CDR1 and CDR2 (germline): DFQATT, SNEGSKA (reference sequence). This CDR3 comprises 13 residues. The V end lost 3 bases, the J end lost 2 bases, and 10 bases lay between the germline ends. The CDR3 protein is CSARVGGNYGYTF. CDR3 DNA: TGCAGTGCTAGGGTGGGGGGAAACTATGGCTACACCTTC.

Only a few counts were recorded for this clonotype. CDR3 in DNA: TGTGCCAGCAGCTACCCGGACCAAGAGACCCAGTACTTC. It codes for CASSYPDQETQYF. The rearrangement joins TRBV7-8 to TRBJ2-5, with D uncertain. Per germline, CDR1 SGHVS and CDR2 FQNEAQ. Trimming left V 4 bases short and J 0 bases short, with 6 bases between. The CDR3 totals 13 residues.

This clonotype has only a few counts. The chain uses TRBV7-9 and TRBJ2-5; 10 positions match TRBD1. This CDR3 contains 17 residues. Germline CDR1 is SEHNR and CDR2 is FQNEAQ (reference sequence). The trim removed 5 bases at V and 2 bases at J, leaving 11 bases unmatched. The chain's CDR3 is CASSPLPGTGEQETQYF. In DNA form, the CDR3 reads TGTGCCAGCAGCCCACTTCCCGGGACAGGGGAACAAGAGACCCAGTACTTC. Complete variable domain (other parts from reference TRBV7-9 and TRBJ2-5): DTGVSQNPRHKITKRGQNVTFRCDPISEHNRLYWYRQTLGQGPEFLTYFQNEAQLEKSRLLSDRFSAERPKGSFSTLEIQRTEQGDSAMYLCASSPLPGTGEQETQYFGPGTRLLVL.

This clonotype was seen a few times. This sequence joins TRBV7-3 and TRBJ2-3; 16 bases are a match to TRBD2. This CDR3 region has 19 residues. The V gene's germline CDR1 is SGHTA and CDR2 FQGTGA. With 5 bases clipped from V and 8 bases from J, the junction kept 16 bases outside the gene matches. CDR3 in DNA: TGTGCCAGCAGCCAAAACCCCGGGACTAGCGGGGGGGCCGTTGGTACGCAGTATTTT. It is translated as CASSQNPGTSGGAVGTQYF.

This clonotype was seen only a few times. The rearrangement uses TRBV7-3 and TRBJ2-5; TRBD1 or TRBD2 may be the D gene (6 bases each). Germline values: CDR1 SGHTA, CDR2 FQGTGA. CDR3 length: 15 residues. V shed 5 bases and J shed 2 bases, with 15 bases lying between them. CDR3 amino acids: CASSARGLVQETQYF. CDR3 bases: TGTGCCAGCAGCGCCCGGGGGCTAGTACAAGAGACCCAGTACTTC.

This clonotype was counted only a few times. The chain uses TRBV12-3 or TRBV12-4 and TRBJ1-1, with TRBD1 matching 8 bases. This CDR3 comprises 15 residues. The J segment lost 2 bases and the V segment lost 6 bases, leaving 8 bases of the junction unmatched. CDR3 sequence: CASSLWTGLNTEAFF. DNA for the CDR3: TGTGCCAGCAGCCTCTGGACAGGGTTAAACACTGAAGCTTTCTTT.

This clonotype turned up a few times. This chain connects TRBV9 to TRBJ2-3; 9 nucleotides match TRBD1. The CDR3 has 16 residues. From germline, CDR1 is SGDLS and CDR2 YYNGEE. J gave up 3 bases and V 4 bases, and 9 bases lay outside the gene matches. CDR3 in amino acids: CASSKQQGAYTDTQYF. The CDR3 DNA follows: TGTGCCAGCAGCAAACAACAGGGGGCTTATACAGATACGCAGTATTTT.

This chain joins TRBV10-2 and TRBJ1-5, with D perhaps matching TRBD1 (5 bases). The ends were cut back, 2 bases at V and 7 bases at J, with 9 bases in the middle. This CDR3 has 13 residues. Germline V gene sequence: CDR1 WSHSY, CDR2 SAAADI. CDR3 amino acids: CASSEGGRQPQHF. The CDR3 DNA reads as TGCGCCAGCAGTGAGGGGGGACGACAGCCCCAGCATTTT.

CDR3 sequence (DNA): TGCGCCAGCAGCCAAGATCAGAGCCAACTAGCCAAAAACATTCAGTACTTC. This translates into CASSQDQSQLAKNIQYF. The chain is built from TRBV4-1 and TRBJ2-4; D is unclear. CDR1 is MGHRA, CDR2 YSYEKL, per germline. The CDR3 sequence is 17 residues long. V shed 0 bases and J shed 0 bases, with 12 bases lying between them.

The chain recombines TRBV11-2 with TRBJ2-1, with TRBD1 identical over 8 bases. V lost 1 base, J lost 5 bases, and 4 bases stayed unmatched. This CDR3 region has 15 residues. Per the germline V gene, CDR1 is SGHAT and CDR2 is FQNNGV. CDR3 region: CASSLAGQGDNEQFF. The CDR3 DNA follows: TGTGCCAGCAGCTTAGCCGGACAGGGTGACAATGAGCAGTTCTTC.